A single T cell receptor beta chain is shown here with its context. The data belong to a study of shared clonotypes between healthy human individuals. Sequencing was at deep level. Profiling relied on immunoSEQ multiplex PCR, and the TCRdb table lists in-frame clones only, not all of them. This sample has roughly 2 million clones, with roughly 95% found just once. Naive CD8 cells lacked CD45RO and underwent positive selection for CCR7, leaving out terminally differentiated effector memory CD45RA+ cells. Only Caucasian adults living in Nashville, Tennessee served as donors. Sequenced material: naive CD8+ T cells sorted from blood. This TCR came from a man aged 18 to 29 in good health.

CDR3 in amino acids: CASSEFPMKGQTNEQFF. CDR3 sequence (DNA): TGTGCCAGCAGCGAATTCCCTATGAAGGGCCAAACCAATGAGCAGTTCTTC. This chain uses TRBV11-2 with TRBJ2-1, with D uncertain. The CDR3 runs 17 residues. Trimming pared 5 bases from V and 6 bases from J, leaving 23 bases between. Germline CDR1 SGHAT, CDR2 FQNNGV.